This TCR beta chain was sequenced during a study of human T cells and chemical hapten exposure. Time point described: healthy volunteer bleed at 2 weeks. Researchers extracted total RNA from unfractionated whole blood. The CDR3 consists of 16 residues. Broader study findings: The number of TCRs over 1 in 1000 frequency stayed unchanged after DPC.

In the case of this clonotype: What it binds is not known. A much larger clone is a single base away; this may be a read error.

TCRdb fed the RACE reads into MiXCR, producing one record per CDR3 protein. The top ten hold about 3% of the sample, which has more than 70,000 distinct CDR3 sequences, roughly 8% seen once. The sample comprised whole blood. The chain combines TRBV12-3 or TRBV12-4 with TRBJ1-5; TRBD1 is a possible D gene (6 bases). The receptor comes from a female donor in good health. Some clones in this sample may be carry-over from other donors' samples. The CDR3 coding sequence is TGTGCCGGCAGTTTCCGTCGGGGGGCGCTCAATCAGCCCCAGCATTTT. Residues: CAGSFRRGALNQPQHF.